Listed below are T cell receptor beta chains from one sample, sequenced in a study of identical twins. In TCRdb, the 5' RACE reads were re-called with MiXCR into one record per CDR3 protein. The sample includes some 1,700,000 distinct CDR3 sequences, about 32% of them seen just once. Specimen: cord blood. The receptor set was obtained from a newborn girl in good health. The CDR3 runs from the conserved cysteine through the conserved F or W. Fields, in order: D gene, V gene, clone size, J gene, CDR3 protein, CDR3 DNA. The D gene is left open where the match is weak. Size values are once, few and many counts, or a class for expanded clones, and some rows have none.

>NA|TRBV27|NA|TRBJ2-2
CASSLRQVYTGELFF
TGTGCCAGCAGTTTACGACAGGTGTACACCGGGGAGCTGTTTTTT
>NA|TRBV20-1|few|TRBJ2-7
CSAHKAGHYEQYF
TGCAGTGCCCACAAAGCGGGTCACTACGAGCAGTACTTC
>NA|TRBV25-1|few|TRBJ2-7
CASSGGLYSSYEQYF
TGTGCCAGCAGTGGGGGGCTTTACAGCTCCTACGAGCAGTACTTC
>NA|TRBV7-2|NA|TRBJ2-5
CASSLGIGLNQETQYF
TGTGCCAGCAGCTTGGGAATAGGGCTTAACCAAGAGACCCAGTACTTC
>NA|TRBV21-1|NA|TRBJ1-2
CASGKGTGIYGYTF
TGTGCCAGCGGCAAAGGGACCGGGATATATGGCTACACCTTC
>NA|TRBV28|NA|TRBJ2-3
CASCSTDTQYF
TGTGCCAGCTGTAGCACAGATACGCAGTATTTT
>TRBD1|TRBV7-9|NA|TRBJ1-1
CASSTTGTGGTEAFF
TGTGCCAGCAGCACGACCGGGACAGGGGGCACTGAAGCTTTCTTT
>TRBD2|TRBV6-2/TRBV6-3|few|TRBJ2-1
CASKLAGGYNEQFF
TGTGCCAGCAAGTTAGCGGGCGGATACAATGAGCAGTTCTTC
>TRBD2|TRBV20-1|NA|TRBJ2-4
CSARGLPLAGMRDIQYF
TGCAGTGCTAGAGGCCTCCCCCTAGCGGGGATGAGGGACATTCAGTACTTC
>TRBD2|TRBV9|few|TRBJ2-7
CASSPTSGRPAPGQYF
TGTGCCAGCAGCCCGACTAGCGGGAGGCCTGCCCCCGGGCAGTACTTC
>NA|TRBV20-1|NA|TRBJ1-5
CSATGFVGQPQHF
TGCAGTGCTACAGGGTTTGTAGGGCAGCCCCAGCATTTT
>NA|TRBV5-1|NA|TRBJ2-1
CASSLDAGLRSYNEQFF
TGCGCCAGCAGCTTGGACGCGGGGCTCCGCTCCTACAATGAGCAGTTCTTC
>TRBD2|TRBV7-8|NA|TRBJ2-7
CASSIERGMHEQYF
TGTGCCAGCAGCATTGAGCGGGGCATGCACGAGCAGTACTTC
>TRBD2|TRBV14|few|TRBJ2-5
CASSQIIKLAGQETQYF
TGTGCCAGCAGCCAAATAATAAAACTAGCGGGACAAGAGACCCAGTACTTC
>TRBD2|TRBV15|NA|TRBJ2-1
CATSVGLANEQFF
TGTGCCACCAGCGTGGGACTAGCAAACGAGCAGTTCTTC
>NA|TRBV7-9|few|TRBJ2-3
CASSSTPRRDTQYF
TGTGCCAGCAGCAGTACCCCCCGTCGAGATACGCAGTATTTT
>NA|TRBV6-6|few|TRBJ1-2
CASSYHVGQGGGYTF
TGTGCCAGCAGTTACCACGTTGGGCAGGGTGGGGGCTACACCTTC
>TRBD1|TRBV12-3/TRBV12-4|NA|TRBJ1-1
CASTQTRTGPPNTEAFF
TGTGCCAGCACCCAGACTAGGACAGGCCCTCCCAACACTGAAGCTTTCTTT
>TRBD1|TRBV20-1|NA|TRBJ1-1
CSALPGQGASGTEAFF
TGCAGTGCGCTACCGGGACAGGGGGCTTCGGGCACTGAAGCTTTCTTT
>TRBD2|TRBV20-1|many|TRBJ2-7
CSARTPGLAGYYEQYF
TGCAGTGCTAGAACGCCGGGACTAGCGGGATACTACGAGCAGTACTTC
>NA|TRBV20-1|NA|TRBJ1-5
CSARDTDSANQPQHF
TGCAGTGCTAGAGACACGGACAGTGCTAATCAGCCCCAGCATTTT
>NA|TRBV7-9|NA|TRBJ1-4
CASSSHRRNEKLFF
TGTGCCAGCAGCTCCCACAGACGGAATGAAAAACTGTTTTTT
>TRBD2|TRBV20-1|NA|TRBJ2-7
CSAREGSGDYEQYF
TGCAGTGCTAGAGAAGGTAGCGGGGACTACGAGCAGTACTTC
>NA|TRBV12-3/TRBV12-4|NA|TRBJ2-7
CASSLTGPESYEQYF
TGTGCCAGCAGTTTGACGGGCCCTGAGTCCTACGAGCAGTACTTC
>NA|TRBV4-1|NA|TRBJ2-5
CASSQDRVLETQYF
TGCGCCAGCAGCCAAGATCGGGTCCTAGAGACCCAGTACTTC
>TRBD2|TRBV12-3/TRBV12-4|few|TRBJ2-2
CASSFSGRASGELFF
TGTGCCAGCAGTTTTAGCGGGAGGGCAAGCGGGGAGCTGTTTTTT
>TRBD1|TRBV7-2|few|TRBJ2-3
CASSSQTGGTLDTQYF
TGTGCCAGCAGCTCCCAGACAGGGGGGACCCTAGATACGCAGTATTTT
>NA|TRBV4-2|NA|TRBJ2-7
CASSRSGQGVTSSSYEQYF
TGTGCCAGCAGCCGTTCCGGGCAGGGGGTGACTAGTTCATCCTACGAGCAGTACTTC
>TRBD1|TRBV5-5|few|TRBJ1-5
CASSNPFGTGNQPQHF
TGTGCCAGCAGCAACCCTTTCGGGACAGGGAATCAGCCCCAGCATTTT
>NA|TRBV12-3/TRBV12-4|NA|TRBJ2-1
CASSLLRHGNEQFF
TGTGCCAGCAGTTTACTACGGCACGGAAATGAGCAGTTCTTC
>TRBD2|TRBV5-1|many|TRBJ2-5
CASSPGTSVETQYF
TGTGCCAGCAGCCCCGGGACTAGCGTAGAGACCCAGTACTTC
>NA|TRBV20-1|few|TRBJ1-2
CSARNDVYGYTF
TGCAGTGCTAGGAATGACGTTTATGGCTACACCTTC
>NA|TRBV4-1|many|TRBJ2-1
CASSQGLFNNEQFF
TGCGCCAGCAGCCAAGGACTATTCAACAATGAGCAGTTCTTC
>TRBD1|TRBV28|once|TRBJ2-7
CASSRLGQGLNEQYF
TGTGCCAGCAGCCGATTGGGACAGGGTCTCAATGAGCAGTACTTC
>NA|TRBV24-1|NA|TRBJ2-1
CATSDLQGHQFF
TGTGCCACCAGTGATTTGCAGGGACACCAGTTCTTC